Listed below are T cell receptor beta chains from one sample, sequenced in a study of human T cells and chemical hapten exposure. MiXCR, run by TCRdb on the RACE reads, gives a single entry per CDR3 protein. The sample yields 180,000 or so distinct CDR3 sequences, more than 14% seen once. The starting material was whole blood, obtained in connection with sensitization to the hapten diphenylcyclopropenone (DPC). The receptors stem from a woman aged 25 to 39 with alopecia areata. Some clones in this sample may be carry-over from other donors' samples. CDR3s include the opening cysteine and the closing phenylalanine or tryptophan. Some rows have no size entry. The others give once, few or many, or a class for an expanded clone.

clone size,CDR3 length,J gene,V gene,CDR3 protein
many,17,TRBJ1-2,TRBV9,CASSVEALQRVDYGYTF
few,14,TRBJ2-2,TRBV18,CASSLRDRDGELFF
many,15,TRBJ2-1,TRBV27,CASVASGGNYNEQFF
.,12,TRBJ1-1,TRBV7-2,CASTVPYTEAFF
.,15,TRBJ1-3,TRBV7-9,CASSLRQGQGNTIYF
few,16,TRBJ2-3,TRBV9,CASSVRLAGGTDTQYF
.,15,TRBJ1-5,TRBV30,CAWSSGQGDNQPQHF
.,15,TRBJ2-2,TRBV6-6,CASSEERGGTGELFF
few,15,TRBJ2-1,TRBV7-9,CASSLGHTGSDEQFF
few,14,TRBJ2-7,TRBV2,CASNLRGLGNEQYF
few,14,TRBJ2-7,TRBV2,CASSEGFTSYEQYF
few,17,TRBJ1-2,TRBV9,CASSTGTDASGINGYTF
few,12,TRBJ1-2,TRBV6-2/TRBV6-3,CASSPLNYGYTF
many,14,TRBJ1-2,TRBV28,CASSSGTGLDGYTF
few,15,TRBJ1-6,TRBV2,CASTVWTGDNSPLHF
.,18,TRBJ2-7,TRBV4-2,CASSQPRTGLGGPYEQYF
many,12,TRBJ1-2,TRBV10-2,CASAGPNYGYTF
few,17,TRBJ2-1,TRBV20-1,CSAHGGGGSSSYNEQFF
few,15,TRBJ2-2,TRBV29-1,CSVGDRGPLTGELFF
few,16,TRBJ2-2,TRBV3-1,CASTSHATGNTGELFF
.,15,TRBJ2-7,TRBV4-2,CASSQQAGAFYEQYF
few,15,TRBJ2-7,TRBV27,CASSLNRDKYYEQYF
.,16,TRBJ1-5,TRBV10-2,CASSEGSDYSNQPQHF
.,16,TRBJ2-7,TRBV7-8,CASSSSVGTGGYEQYF
.,15,TRBJ1-1,TRBV5-1,CASSTGDRTNTEAFF
few,15,TRBJ2-1,TRBV5-1,CASRLSGQGWNEQFF
few,15,TRBJ2-5,TRBV24-1,CATSEGEGPQETQYF
many,10,TRBJ2-2,TRBV29-1,CSVFTGELFF
few,15,TRBJ1-1,TRBV4-1,CASSQDWTGLNEAFF